These T cell receptor beta chains were read from a single sample in a study of blood T cell repertoires in COVID-19. This table comes from immunoSEQ multiplex PCR, and its TCRdb copy is limited to in-frame clones, with some not included. This sample has approximately 440,000 clones, with 70% to 90% found just once. The sample comprised peripheral blood. The receptors here all came from a woman aged 45-59 years with COVID-19, enrolled during active disease. CDR3s include the opening cysteine and the closing phenylalanine or tryptophan. Each record gives: J gene, clone size, V gene, D gene, CDR3 protein, CDR3 DNA. A D gene is named only where the DNA matches it firmly. Clone sizes are given selectively: once, few, many, or a class where the clone is expanded.

>TRBJ1-2|-|TRBV3-1/TRBV3-2|-
CASSQVGTGGYTF
TGTGCCAGCAGCCAAGTTGGTACAGGTGGCTACACCTTC
>TRBJ1-2|-|TRBV5-5|-
CASSFGSRGMANYGYTF
TGTGCCAGCAGTTTTGGGTCCCGGGGGATGGCTAACTATGGCTACACCTTC
>TRBJ1-2|-|TRBV3-1/TRBV3-2|TRBD1
CASSRDSQVGYGYTF
TGTGCCAGCAGCCGGGACAGCCAAGTAGGCTATGGCTACACCTTC
>TRBJ1-2|-|TRBV29-1|TRBD1
CSVGTGQLYGYTF
TGCAGCGTGGGGACAGGGCAGCTTTATGGCTACACCTTC
>TRBJ2-7|-|TRBV10-1|TRBD1
CASSESGQEEQYF
TGCGCCAGCAGTGAGTCGGGACAGGAGGAGCAGTACTTC
>TRBJ1-1|once|TRBV6-4|TRBD1
CASSSDRGRAFF
TGTGCCAGCTCCTCGGACAGGGGGCGAGCTTTCTTT
>TRBJ1-4|once|TRBV24-1|TRBD1
CATSETGDREKLFF
TGTGCCACCAGTGAAACAGGGGATCGCGAAAAACTGTTTTTT
>TRBJ1-1|-|TRBV10-1|-
CASRIHVAEAFF
TGCGCCAGTCGAATACATGTCGCTGAAGCTTTCTTT
>TRBJ1-3|-|TRBV19|-
CASSIGVLRLNTIYF
TGTGCCAGTAGTATAGGAGTCTTACGTCTGAACACCATATATTTT
>TRBJ2-1|once|TRBV6-4|-
CASSESHRDTYHEQFF
TGTGCCAGCAGTGAATCCCACCGGGACACTTATCATGAGCAGTTCTTC
>TRBJ2-7|-|TRBV30|-
CAWNRGRVRTDEQYF
TGTGCCTGGAACAGAGGCAGGGTTAGGACCGACGAGCAGTACTTC
>TRBJ1-5|-|TRBV2|TRBD1
CASSGGGQGVFSQPQHF
TGTGCCAGCAGTGGGGGAGGACAGGGTGTGTTTAGTCAGCCCCAGCATTTT
>TRBJ2-3|-|TRBV29-1|-
CSVVLALVRGPDTQYF
TGCAGCGTTGTCCTGGCTCTCGTCAGGGGCCCCGATACGCAGTATTTT
>TRBJ1-2|-|TRBV3-1/TRBV3-2|TRBD1
CASSHATTGEDYGYTF
TGTGCCAGCAGCCACGCAACGACAGGGGAAGACTATGGCTACACCTTC
>TRBJ1-2|-|TRBV19|-
CASSPREYGYTF
TGTGCCAGTAGTCCCCGTGAGTATGGCTACACCTTC
>TRBJ1-3|once|TRBV7-9|TRBD1
CASSLGDRGSISGNTIYF
TGTGCCAGCAGCTTAGGGGACAGGGGATCCATCTCTGGAAACACCATATATTTT
>TRBJ1-1|-|TRBV14|-
CASSGIGRTEAFF
TGTGCCAGCAGCGGGATTGGGAGGACTGAAGCTTTCTTT
>TRBJ1-1|few|TRBV9|-
CASSVNPTGDNTEAFF
TGTGCCAGCAGCGTAAACCCGACGGGGGATAACACTGAAGCTTTCTTT
>TRBJ2-1|-|TRBV5-3|-
CARGGFLRMKGFF
TGTGCCAGAGGAGGGTTTCTACGAATGAAGGGGTTCTTC
>TRBJ1-2|-|TRBV19|TRBD1
CASTIGPGTDFSYGYTF
TGTGCCAGTACCATAGGCCCCGGGACAGACTTTTCCTATGGCTACACCTTC
>TRBJ2-7|-|TRBV6-2/TRBV6-3|TRBD2
CASSSPGGGPRQYF
TGTGCCAGCAGTTCTCCGGGCGGGGGGCCGAGGCAGTACTTC
>TRBJ1-1|-|TRBV28|-
CASSSVETEAFF
TGTGCCAGCAGTTCCGTGGAGACTGAAGCTTTCTTT
>TRBJ1-1|once|TRBV28|TRBD1
CASSTRTGNFLNTEAFF
TGTGCCAGCAGTACCCGGACAGGGAATTTTTTGAACACTGAAGCTTTCTTT
>TRBJ2-1|-|TRBV4-1|-
CASSQEGLFQYNEQFF
TGCGCCAGCAGCCAAGAGGGCCTCTTTCAGTACAATGAGCAGTTCTTC
>TRBJ2-7|-|TRBV6-1|-
CASSESYEQYF
TGTGCCAGCAGTGAGAGCTACGAGCAGTACTTC
>TRBJ1-1|-|TRBV13|-
CASSLLRQVNTEAFF
TGTGCCAGCAGCCTCTTAAGGCAGGTCAACACTGAAGCTTTCTTT
>TRBJ1-1|-|TRBV3-1/TRBV3-2|-
CASSQERNTEAFF
TGTGCCAGCAGCCAAGAGAGGAACACTGAAGCTTTCTTT
>TRBJ2-1|few|TRBV11-2|-
CASSLGGESSYNEQFF
TGTGCCAGCAGCTTAGGGGGGGAAAGCTCCTACAATGAGCAGTTCTTC
>TRBJ2-5|-|TRBV5-1|-
CASAVHLRTEQETQYF
TGCGCCTCAGCAGTCCATTTGCGGACAGAGCAAGAGACCCAGTACTTC
>TRBJ2-7|once|TRBV27|TRBD2
CASSSLAGESSYEQYF
TGTGCCAGCAGTTCCTTAGCGGGGGAGAGCTCCTACGAGCAGTACTTC
>TRBJ2-5|few|TRBV6-2/TRBV6-3|TRBD1
CASSTYRGETQYF
TGTGCCAGCAGTACTTACAGGGGTGAGACCCAGTACTTC
>TRBJ1-3|-|TRBV5-4|-
CASSPRTAGNTIYF
TGTGCCAGCAGCCCCCGGACAGCAGGAAACACCATATATTTT
>TRBJ2-3|-|TRBV5-1|TRBD1
CASSSLGGRGTDTQYF
TGCGCCAGCAGCTCCCTAGGGGGCAGGGGCACAGATACGCAGTATTTT
>TRBJ2-7|-|TRBV28|TRBD1
CASSPGQDSYEQYF
TGTGCCAGCAGCCCCGGACAGGATTCCTACGAGCAGTACTTC
>TRBJ1-2|-|TRBV9|TRBD1
CASSNQGQGGMYSYGYTF
TGTGCCAGCAGCAATCAGGGACAGGGAGGGATGTATAGCTATGGCTACACCTTC
>TRBJ1-4|-|TRBV9|TRBD1
CASSAQGAAFEKLFF
TGTGCCAGCAGCGCCCAGGGGGCTGCTTTTGAAAAACTGTTTTTT
>TRBJ2-4|-|TRBV2|-
CASSRSFGGEVNIQYF
TGTGCCAGCAGTAGGAGCTTCGGGGGTGAGGTGAACATTCAGTACTTC
>TRBJ1-1|-|TRBV6-5|-
CASRPPHKEAFF
TGTGCCAGCCGACCCCCCCATAAGGAGGCTTTCTTT